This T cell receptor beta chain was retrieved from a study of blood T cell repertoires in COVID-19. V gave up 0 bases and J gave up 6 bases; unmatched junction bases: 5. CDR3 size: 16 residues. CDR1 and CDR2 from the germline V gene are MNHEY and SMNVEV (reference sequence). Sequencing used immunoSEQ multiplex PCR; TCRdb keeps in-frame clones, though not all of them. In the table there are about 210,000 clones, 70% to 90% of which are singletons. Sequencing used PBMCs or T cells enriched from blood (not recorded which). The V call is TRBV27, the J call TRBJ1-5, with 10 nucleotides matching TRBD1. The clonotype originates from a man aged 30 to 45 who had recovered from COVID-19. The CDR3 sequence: CASSLSAGDRGQPQHF. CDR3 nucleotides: TGTGCCAGCAGTTTATCGGCCGGGGACAGGGGTCAGCCCCAGCATTTT.